The source of this T cell receptor (beta chain) is a study of blood T cell repertoires in COVID-19. Libraries were prepared by immunoSEQ multiplex PCR; TCRdb keeps only in-frame clonotypes and omits some of them. The profile shows 120,000 or so clones, about 85% of them singletons. In this sample, this clone turned up a few times. Specimen: peripheral blood. The sequence was obtained from a man aged 55 to 70 with acute or convalescent COVID-19.

The DNA for the CDR3 is TGTGCCAGTAGCCACCGGACCTCCGGGGATGAGCAGTTCTTC. It encodes CASSHRTSGDEQFF. The chain uses TRBV19 and TRBJ2-1, with D possibly matching TRBD2 (5 bases). V was clipped by 6 bases and J by 8 bases, with 17 bases between them. Germline assignment: CDR1 LNHDA and CDR2 SQIVND (reference sequence). The CDR3 contains 14 residues. Full variable domain (rest looked up from reference TRBV19 and TRBJ2-1): DGGITQSPKYLFRKEGQNVTLSCEQNLNHDAMYWYRQDPGQGLRLIYYSQIVNDFQKGDIAEGYSVSREKKESFPLTVTSAQKNPTAFYLCASSHRTSGDEQFFGPGTRLTVL.